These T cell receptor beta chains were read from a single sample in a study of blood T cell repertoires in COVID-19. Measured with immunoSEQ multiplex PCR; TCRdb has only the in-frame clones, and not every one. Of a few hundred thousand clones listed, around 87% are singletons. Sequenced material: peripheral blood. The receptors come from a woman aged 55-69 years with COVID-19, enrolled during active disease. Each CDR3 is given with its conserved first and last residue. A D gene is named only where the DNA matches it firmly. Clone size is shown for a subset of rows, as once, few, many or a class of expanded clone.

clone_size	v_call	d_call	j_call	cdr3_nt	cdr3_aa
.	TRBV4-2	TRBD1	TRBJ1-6	TGTGCCAGCAGCCAATCCCCCCTCACCGGGACAGGGGGACGTCATTCACCCCTCCACTTT	CASSQSPLTGTGGRHSPLHF
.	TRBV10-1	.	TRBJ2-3	TGCGCCAGCAGTGAGGCGGGGGCCACAGATACGCAGTATTTT	CASSEAGATDTQYF
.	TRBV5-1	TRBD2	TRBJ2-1	TGCGCCAGCAGCCCTGGACTAGCGGGGTTCAATGAGCAGTTCTTC	CASSPGLAGFNEQFF
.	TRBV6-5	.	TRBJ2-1	TGTGCCAGCAGCCTAATGGGGGAGGAGTACAATGAGCAGTTCTTC	CASSLMGEEYNEQFF
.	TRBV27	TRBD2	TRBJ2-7	TGTGCCAGCAGCCTTCTAGCGGGAGGTACATACGAGCAGTACTTC	CASSLLAGGTYEQYF
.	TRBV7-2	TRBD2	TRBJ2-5	TGTGCCAGCAGGTCTCACGGGAGGGTTCAAGAGACCCAGTACTTC	CASRSHGRVQETQYF
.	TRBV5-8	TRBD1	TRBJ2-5	TGTGCCAGCAGCTTTGTGTTTCAGGGGGCAGGGGAGACCCAGTACTTC	CASSFVFQGAGETQYF
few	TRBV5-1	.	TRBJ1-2	TGCGCCAGCAGCCAAACACGGGTAGCTGGCTACACCTTC	CASSQTRVAGYTF
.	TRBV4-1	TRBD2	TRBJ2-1	TGCGCCAGCAGCCCAGAACTAGCGGGGTACAATGAGCAGTTCTTC	CASSPELAGYNEQFF
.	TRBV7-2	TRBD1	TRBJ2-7	TGTGCCAGCAGCTTTCGACAGGGGGACTCCCCCTACGAGCAGTACTTC	CASSFRQGDSPYEQYF
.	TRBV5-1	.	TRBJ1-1	TGCGCCAGCAGCTGGGGGGGCAACACTGAAGCTTTCTTT	CASSWGGNTEAFF
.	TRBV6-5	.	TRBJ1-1	TGTGCCAGCAACCGAGGGGGTGAAGCTTTCTTT	CASNRGGEAFF
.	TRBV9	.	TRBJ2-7	TGTGCCAGCAGCCCCCGGGGAGCGGAAAACTACGAGCAGTACTTC	CASSPRGAENYEQYF
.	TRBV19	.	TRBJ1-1	TGTGCCAGTGGGACTCAGGACTGGAACACTGAAGCTTTCTTT	CASGTQDWNTEAFF
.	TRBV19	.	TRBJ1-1	TGTGCCAGTAGTACGATACAGGGTAGGGTGAACACTGAAGCTTTCTTT	CASSTIQGRVNTEAFF
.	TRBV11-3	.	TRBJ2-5	TGTGCCAGCAGCTCCGGGAAAGAGACCCAGTACTTC	CASSSGKETQYF
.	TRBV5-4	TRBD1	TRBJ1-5	TGTGCCAGCAGCTTAAAAACAGGGGAAGTAAACCAGCCCCAGCATTTT	CASSLKTGEVNQPQHF
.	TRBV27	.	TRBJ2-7	TGTGCCAGCAGATACGAAGCAGGGTTCTACGAGCAGTACTTC	CASRYEAGFYEQYF
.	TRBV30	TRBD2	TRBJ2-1	TGTGCCTGGACCCCCCGGGGGGGGCGGGGGGTGTGGGAGCAGTTCTTC	CAWTPRGGRGVWEQFF
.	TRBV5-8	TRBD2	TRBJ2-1	TGTGCCAGCAGCTCGGAGGGAGCGGGAGGGCCGGGTAATGAGCAGTTCTTC	CASSSEGAGGPGNEQFF
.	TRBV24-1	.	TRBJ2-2	TGTGCCACCAGCCCGAAGGGGGAGCGTAGGGAGCTGTTTTTT	CATSPKGERRELFF
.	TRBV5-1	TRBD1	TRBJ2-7	TGCGCCAGCAGCTTGGGGGGACAGGGTTACGAGCAGTACTTC	CASSLGGQGYEQYF
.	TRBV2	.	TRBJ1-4	TGTGCCAGCGACCAGGGGCAGGTGAAACTGTTTTTT	CASDQGQVKLFF
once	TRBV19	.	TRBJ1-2	TGTGCCAGTACCCAGGGGACCCAAGCTAACTATGGCTACACCTTC	CASTQGTQANYGYTF
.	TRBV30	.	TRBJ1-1	TGTGCCTGGGACAGGACAGAGAACACTGAAGCTTTCTTT	CAWDRTENTEAFF
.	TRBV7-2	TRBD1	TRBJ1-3	TGTGCCAGCAGCTTAAAGGCAGGGGGATATGGAAACACCATATATTTT	CASSLKAGGYGNTIYF
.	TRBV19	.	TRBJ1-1	TGTGCCAGTAGTACCGATCCGACACCTTACACTGAAGCTTTCTTT	CASSTDPTPYTEAFF
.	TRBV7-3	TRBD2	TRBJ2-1	TGTGCCAGCAGCCGGACTAGCGGGAGCTCCTACAATGAGCAGTTCTTC	CASSRTSGSSYNEQFF
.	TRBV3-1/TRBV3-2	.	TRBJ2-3	TGTGCCAGCAGCCAAGAAGGGTTAGGCACTAGCTCAGATACGCAGTATTTT	CASSQEGLGTSSDTQYF
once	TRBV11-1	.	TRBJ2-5	TGTGCCAGCAGCCCACGGAGGGCCCGCCAAGAGACCCAGTACTTC	CASSPRRARQETQYF
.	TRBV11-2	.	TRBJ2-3	TGTGCCAGCAGCGCAAACAGGGCTGGGGATACGCAGTATTTT	CASSANRAGDTQYF
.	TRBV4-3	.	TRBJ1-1	TGCGCCAGCAGCCCACGGGCCCTGGGGCCCACTGAAGCTTTCTTT	CASSPRALGPTEAFF
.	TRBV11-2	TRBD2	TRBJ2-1	TGTGCCAGCAGCTTCGCCCTCAGAAGCGGGGGCTACAATGAGCAGTTCTTC	CASSFALRSGGYNEQFF
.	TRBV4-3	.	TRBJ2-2	TGCGCCAGCAGCCAAGATCCGGGAGCTGGGGCCGGGGAGCTGTTTTTT	CASSQDPGAGAGELFF
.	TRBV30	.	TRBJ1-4	TGTGCCTGGAGGAAGGGGATTAACGAAAAACTGTTTTTT	CAWRKGINEKLFF
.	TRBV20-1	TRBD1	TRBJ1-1	TGCAGCGGCGACAGGGGCACTGAAGCTTTCTTT	CSGDRGTEAFF